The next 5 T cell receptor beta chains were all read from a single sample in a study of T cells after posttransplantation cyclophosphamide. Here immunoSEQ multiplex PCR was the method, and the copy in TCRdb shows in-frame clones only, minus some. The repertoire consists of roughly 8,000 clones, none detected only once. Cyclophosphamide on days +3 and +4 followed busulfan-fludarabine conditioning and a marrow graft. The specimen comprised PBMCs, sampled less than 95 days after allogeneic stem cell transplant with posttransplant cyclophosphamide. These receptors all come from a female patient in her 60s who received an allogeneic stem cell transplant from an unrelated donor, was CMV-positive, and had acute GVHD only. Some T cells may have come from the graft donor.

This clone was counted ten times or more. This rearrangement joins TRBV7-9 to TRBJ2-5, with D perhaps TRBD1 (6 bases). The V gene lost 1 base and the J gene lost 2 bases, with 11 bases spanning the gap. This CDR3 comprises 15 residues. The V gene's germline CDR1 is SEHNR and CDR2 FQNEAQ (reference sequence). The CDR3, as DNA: TGTGCCAGCAGCTTAGGCCGACAGGTTCAAGAGACCCAGTACTTC. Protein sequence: CASSLGRQVQETQYF. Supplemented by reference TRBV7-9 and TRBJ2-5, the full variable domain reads DTGVSQNPRHKITKRGQNVTFRCDPISEHNRLYWYRQTLGQGPEFLTYFQNEAQLEKSRLLSDRFSAERPKGSFSTLEIQRTEQGDSAMYLCASSLGRQVQETQYFGPGTRLLVL.

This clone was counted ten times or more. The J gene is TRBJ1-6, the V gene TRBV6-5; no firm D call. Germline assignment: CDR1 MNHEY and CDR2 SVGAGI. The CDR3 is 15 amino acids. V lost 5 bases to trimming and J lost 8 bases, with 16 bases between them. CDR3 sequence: CASSSRPLGHSPLHF. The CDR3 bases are TGTGCCAGCAGTAGCCGCCCCTTGGGCCATTCACCCCTCCACTTT.

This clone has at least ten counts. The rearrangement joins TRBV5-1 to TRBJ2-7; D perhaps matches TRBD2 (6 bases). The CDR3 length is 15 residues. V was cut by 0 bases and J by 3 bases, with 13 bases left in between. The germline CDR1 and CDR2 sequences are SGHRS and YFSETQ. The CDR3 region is CASSLGRQGGYEQYF. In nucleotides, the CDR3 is TGCGCCAGCAGCTTGGGTCGGCAGGGAGGCTACGAGCAGTACTTC.

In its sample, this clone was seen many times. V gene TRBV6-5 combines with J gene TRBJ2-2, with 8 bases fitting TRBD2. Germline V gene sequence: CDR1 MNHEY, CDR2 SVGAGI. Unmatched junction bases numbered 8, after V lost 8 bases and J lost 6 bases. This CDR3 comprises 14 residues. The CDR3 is CASCPAGVSGELFF. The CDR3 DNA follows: TGTGCCAGCTGCCCAGCGGGAGTTTCCGGGGAGCTGTTTTTT.

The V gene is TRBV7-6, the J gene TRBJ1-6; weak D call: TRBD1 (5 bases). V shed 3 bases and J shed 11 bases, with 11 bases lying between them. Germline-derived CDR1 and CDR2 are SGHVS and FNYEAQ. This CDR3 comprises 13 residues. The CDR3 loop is CASSLQGSTPLHF. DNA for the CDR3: TGTGCCAGCAGCTTGCAGGGATCAACACCCCTCCACTTT. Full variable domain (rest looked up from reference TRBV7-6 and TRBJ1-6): GAGVSQSPRYKVTKRGQDVALRCDPISGHVSLYWYRQALGQGPEFLTYFNYEAQQDKSGLPNDRFSAERPEGSISTLTIQRTEQRDSAMYRCASSLQGSTPLHFGNGTRLTVT.